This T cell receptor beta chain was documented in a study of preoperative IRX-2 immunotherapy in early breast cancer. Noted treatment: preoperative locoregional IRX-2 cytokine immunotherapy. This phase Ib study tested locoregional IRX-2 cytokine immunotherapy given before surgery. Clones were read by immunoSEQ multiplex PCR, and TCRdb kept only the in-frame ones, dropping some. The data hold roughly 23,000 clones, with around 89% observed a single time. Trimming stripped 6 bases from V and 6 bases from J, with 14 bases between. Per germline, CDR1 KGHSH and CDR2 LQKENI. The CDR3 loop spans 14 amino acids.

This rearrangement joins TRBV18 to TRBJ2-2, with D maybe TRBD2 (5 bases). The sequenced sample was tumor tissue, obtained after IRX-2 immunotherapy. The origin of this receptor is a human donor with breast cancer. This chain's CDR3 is CASSLEDGAGELFF. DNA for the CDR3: TGTGCCAGCTCCCTGGAGGACGGTGCCGGGGAGCTGTTTTTT. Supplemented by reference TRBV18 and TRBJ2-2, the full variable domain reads NAGVMQNPRHLVRRRGQEARLRCSPMKGHSHVYWYRQLPEEGLKFMVYLQKENIIDESGMPKERFSAEFPKEGPSILRIQQVVRGDSAAYFCASSLEDGAGELFFGEGSRLTVL.